This entry lists 26 T cell receptor beta chains sequenced from one sample in a study of cytomegalovirus exposure and HLA in healthy donors. The PCR had 60 Vbeta and 13 Jbeta primers. The data were produced by immunoSEQ multiplex PCR, yet TCRdb's version contains in-frame clones alone and is incomplete. The table includes 75,000 to 100,000 clones, approximately 74% detected once. The sequencing input was PBMCs. The source of these receptors is a woman aged 70-85 years in good health and CMV-seropositive.

This clone was seen once. The chain is built from TRBV11-1 and TRBJ2-5, with 10 bases identical to TRBD2. Germline V gene sequence: CDR1 SGHAT, CDR2 FQDESV (reference sequence). The CDR3 runs 14 residues. V lost 5 bases and J lost 5; bases outside the gene matches: 5. In DNA, the CDR3 is TGTGCCAGCAGCCGGACTAGCGGCATCGAGACCCAGTACTTC. It yields the protein CASSRTSGIETQYF.

The chain joins TRBV6-9 to TRBJ2-3; 9 bases are a match to TRBD1. CDR3 length: 17 amino acids. Trimming at V came to 6 bases and at J to 2 bases, leaving 12 bases not matched to a gene. Germline V lookup: CDR1 MNHGY, CDR2 SVAAGI. The DNA for the CDR3 is TGTGCCAGCAGGTCCGTCCGGGACAGGGTTGTCACAGATACGCAGTATTTT. It translates to CASRSVRDRVVTDTQYF.

The chain is built from TRBV14 and TRBJ2-3, with a weak D call TRBD2 (7 bases). Germline V gene data show CDR1 as SGHDN and CDR2 as FVKESK. Trimming pared 4 bases from V and 5 bases from J, leaving 19 bases between. The CDR3 is 16 amino acids. The CDR3: CASSLLRGGQQDTQYF. In DNA form, the CDR3 reads TGTGCCAGCAGCCTTTTGAGGGGGGGCCAGCAAGATACGCAGTATTTT.

The genes are TRBV9 and TRBJ1-4, with D hard to call. Germline lookup yields CDR1 SGDLS and CDR2 YYNGEE. The ends were cut back, 0 bases at V and 6 bases at J, with 15 bases in the middle. CDR3 length equals 16 residues. In DNA form, the CDR3 reads TGTGCCAGCAGCGTAGAAATTAGAGCGGAGGATGAAAAACTGTTTTTT. Translation: CASSVEIRAEDEKLFF.

The CDR3 sequence: CATSSGRFAGELFF. The CDR3 DNA is TGTGCCACCAGCAGCGGGAGGTTCGCCGGGGAGCTGTTTTTT. The chain combines TRBV15 with TRBJ2-2, with 7 bases aligning to TRBD2. The CDR3 runs to 14 residues. CDR1 is LNHNV and CDR2 is YYDKDF in the germline V gene (reference sequence). After removal of 3 bases from V and 6 bases from J, the junction contained 4 bases not matched to a gene.

The chain uses TRBV19 and TRBJ1-5; D unresolved. Germline V lookup: CDR1 LNHDA, CDR2 SQIVND (reference sequence). V lost 5 bases, J lost 5 bases, and 19 bases lay in between. The CDR3 spans 16 residues. This CDR3 reads CASSLTRVRIDQPQHF. DNA of the CDR3: TGTGCCAGTAGTCTAACCCGGGTCCGAATAGATCAGCCCCAGCATTTT.

This sequence joins TRBV28 and TRBJ2-7; unclear D gene. This CDR3 has 14 amino acids. V shed 3 bases and J shed 6 bases, with 15 bases lying between them. CDR1 is MDHEN and CDR2 is SYDVKM in the germline V gene. In DNA, the CDR3 is TGTGCCAGCAGTTTCCCCTTTCGAGGCCCCGAGCAGTACTTC. Protein sequence: CASSFPFRGPEQYF.

Of note for this clone: One end of the junction varies from germline; a read error may be responsible. Different DNA sequences within this sample yield the same CDR3. V is TRBV28 and J is TRBJ1-6; tentative D call: TRBD1 (6 bases). CDR3 length equals 16 residues. Germline assignment: CDR1 MDHEN and CDR2 SYDVKM. CDR3 nucleotides: TGCGCCAGCAGGGGTCAGGGGAACTCCTATAATTCACCCCTCCACTTT. This translates into CASRGQGNSYNSPLHF.

The chain uses TRBV5-1 and TRBJ2-7; 7 nucleotides align to TRBD2. V was pared by 4 bases and J by 2 bases, with 9 bases of the junction left unmatched. The CDR3 length is 15 residues. The V gene's germline CDR1 is SGHRS and CDR2 YFSETQ. CDR3 sequence (DNA): TGCGCCAGCAGCCCGGGAGGCGTACAAACCTACGAGCAGTACTTC. Protein: CASSPGGVQTYEQYF.

This chain connects TRBV7-3 to TRBJ2-2; D perhaps matches TRBD1 (6 bases). The CDR3 spans 15 residues. V was shortened by 1 base and J by 4 bases, with 10 bases between the two germline ends. The V gene's germline CDR1 is SGHTA and CDR2 FQGTGA. DNA for the CDR3: TGTGCCAGCAGCTTAATCAGGGGCGGCACCGGGGAGCTGTTTTTT. This gives the protein CASSLIRGGTGELFF.

This chain uses TRBV5-1 with TRBJ1-4, with D hard to call. The CDR3 has 14 residues. Per germline, CDR1 SGHRS and CDR2 YFSETQ. V lost 1 base and J 3 bases, leaving 7 bases between the germline ends. CDR3 region: CASSLIGANEKLFF. The CDR3 bases are TGCGCCAGCAGCTTGATCGGGGCTAATGAAAAACTGTTTTTT.

The genes are TRBV6-6 and TRBJ2-5; no clear D. The CDR3 contains 13 residues. CDR1 MNHNY and CDR2 SVGAGI come from the germline V gene (reference sequence). V was cut by 2 bases and J by 1 base, with 5 bases left in between. CDR3 protein: CASSYVGQETQYF. DNA of the CDR3: TGTGCCAGCAGTTACGTCGGCCAAGAGACCCAGTACTTC.

This clone has only one observation. The V call is TRBV6-1, the J call TRBJ2-3; D may be TRBD1 (5 bases). Trimming cost V 2 bases and J 0 bases, with 6 bases left between them. CDR3 size: 14 residues. Germline V gene data show CDR1 as MNHNS and CDR2 as SASEGT. This CDR3 reads CASSEKGSTDTQYF. DNA of the CDR3: TGTGCCAGCAGTGAAAAGGGGAGCACAGATACGCAGTATTTT.

The genes are TRBV6-6 and TRBJ2-3, with 9 bases lining up with TRBD2. V trimming: 2 bases; J trimming: 2 bases; junction bases outside the gene matches: 5. This CDR3 comprises 16 residues. The germline gives CDR1 MNHNY, CDR2 SVGAGI (reference sequence). The CDR3 is CASSYGVAGDTDTQYF. The CDR3 DNA sequence: TGTGCCAGCAGTTACGGAGTAGCGGGGGACACAGATACGCAGTATTTT.

J is TRBJ2-7 and V is TRBV28; TRBD1 agrees at 8 bases. The CDR3 has 14 amino acids. Germline CDR1 reads MDHEN; CDR2 reads SYDVKM. J lost 4 bases, V lost 7 bases, and 9 bases had no gene match. The CDR3 DNA sequence: TGTGCCAGCACGAAGACAGGGGTCTTTTACGAGCAGTACTTC. As protein: CASTKTGVFYEQYF.

The rearrangement joins TRBV6-9 to TRBJ2-1; 9 positions agree with TRBD1. The CDR3 runs 15 residues. The germline V gene encodes CDR1 MNHGY and CDR2 SVAAGI. Germline trimming cut 5 bases from V and 4 bases from J; bases unmatched to any gene: 6. The CDR3 DNA is TGTGCCAGCAGTAGACCCGGGACAGGGTACAATGAGCAGTTCTTC. It specifies CASSRPGTGYNEQFF.

The CDR3 DNA follows: TGTGCCAGCAGGCCGGGACTAGCCCACAATGAGCAGTTCTTC. As protein: CASRPGLAHNEQFF. The chain joins TRBV28 to TRBJ2-1, with 9 bases fitting TRBD2. The CDR3 is made up of 14 amino acids. V lost 6 bases to trimming and J lost 5 bases; unmatched junction nucleotides: 5. CDR1 MDHEN and CDR2 SYDVKM come from the germline V gene.

The V and J genes are TRBV7-9 and TRBJ1-4, with 7 bases identical to TRBD1. The CDR3 is 14 residues long. Trimming at V came to 6 bases and at J to 8 bases, leaving 9 bases not matched to a gene. Per germline, CDR1 SEHNR and CDR2 FQNEAQ (reference sequence). CDR3 sequence reads: CASRPTGAEEKLFF. The DNA of the CDR3 is TGTGCCAGCAGACCCACAGGGGCGGAGGAAAAACTGTTTTTT.

V is TRBV2 and J is TRBJ2-3, with D possibly matching TRBD2 (6 bases). Germline CDR1 is SNHLY and CDR2 is FYNNEI. Trimming left V 4 bases short and J 2 bases short, with 10 bases between. The CDR3 has 14 amino acids. The chain's CDR3 is CASSGGLNTDTQYF. The CDR3 DNA reads as TGTGCCAGCAGTGGGGGACTTAACACAGATACGCAGTATTTT.

A single count supports this clone. The chain has TRBV28 and TRBJ2-1; weak D call: TRBD2 (6 bases). Germline V gene sequence: CDR1 MDHEN, CDR2 SYDVKM. The CDR3 covers 12 residues. Trimming shortened V by 6 bases and J by 9 bases, and 12 bases separated the two germline ends. The CDR3: CASRGPGGEQFF. The DNA for the CDR3 is TGTGCCAGCAGGGGCCCCGGGGGTGAGCAGTTCTTC.

The chain links TRBV7-9 to TRBJ2-1; no definite D call. CDR3 length: 12 residues. V was shortened by 1 base and J by 9 bases, with 7 bases between the two germline ends. Per germline, CDR1 SEHNR and CDR2 FQNEAQ (reference sequence). The DNA for the CDR3 is TGTGCCAGCAGCTTAGGAGTGGTTGAGCAGTTCTTC. Protein product: CASSLGVVEQFF.

This clone was seen more than once but under ten times. V usage is TRBV6-5 and J usage is TRBJ1-1; the D gene is possibly TRBD1 (6 bases). The CDR3 is made up of 12 amino acids. The germline V gene encodes CDR1 MNHEY and CDR2 SVGAGI. Trimming shortened V by 9 bases and J by 6 bases, and 14 bases separated the two germline ends. The CDR3 sequence is CASHRESAEAFF. The DNA of the CDR3 is TGTGCCAGTCACAGGGAAAGCGCTGAAGCTTTCTTT.

This chain uses TRBV10-2 with TRBJ2-2; D is perhaps TRBD2 (6 bases). The V and J ends lost 6 bases and 0 bases respectively, with 11 bases between them. CDR3 length: 15 residues. Germline V gene lookup returns CDR1 WSHSY and CDR2 SAAADI. DNA of the CDR3: TGCGCCAGCAGCGGGGACTTCGCGAACACCGGGGAGCTGTTTTTT. It translates to CASSGDFANTGELFF.

This sequence joins TRBV11-2 and TRBJ2-7; 8 bases fit TRBD1. Trimming cost V 0 bases and J 7 bases; bases outside gene matches: 5. CDR1 is SGHAT, CDR2 FQNNGV, per germline. This CDR3 is 14 amino acids long. The DNA of the CDR3 is TGTGCCAGCAGCTTAGACAGGGGGCTTGGGGAGCAGTACTTC. Its protein is CASSLDRGLGEQYF. Variable domain in full (rest from reference TRBV11-2 and TRBJ2-7): EAGVAQSPRYKIIEKRQSVAFWCNPISGHATLYWYQQILGQGPKLLIQFQNNGVVDDSQLPKDRFSAERLKGVDSTLKIQPAKLEDSAVYLCASSLDRGLGEQYFGPGTRLTVT.

CDR3 nucleotide sequence: TGTGCCAGCAGCCCCGGAGGAAAAAATGAAAAACTGTTTTTT. As protein: CASSPGGKNEKLFF. The genes are TRBV7-2 and TRBJ1-4, with D uncertain. Germline CDR1 SGHTA, CDR2 FQGNSA. The CDR3 has 14 residues. The V end was cut by 5 bases, the J end by 5 bases, with 12 bases between.

This rearrangement joins TRBV10-3 to TRBJ2-1, with TRBD1 as a possible D gene (6 bases). V was trimmed by 2 bases and J by 11 bases, leaving 16 bases between them. Germline V lookup: CDR1 ENHRY, CDR2 SYGVKD. The CDR3 is 14 amino acids. The CDR3 DNA reads as TGTGCCATCAGTGAGGGGAGACAGGCACTGAAGCAGTTCTTC. This codes for CAISEGRQALKQFF.